This TCR beta chain derives from a study of T cell responses to AZD1222 COVID-19 vaccine. Study context: Second-dose intervals of approximately 4 or approximately 12 weeks were pooled.

Repertoires were generated with immunoSEQ multiplex PCR, while TCRdb's copy carries only in-frame clones and drops some. The sample carries 90,000 to 130,000 clones, around 90% recorded once. CDR1 and CDR2 (germline): SQVTM, ANQGSEA. V lost 4 bases to trimming and J lost 0 bases, with 12 bases between them. This CDR3 region has 14 residues. The chain has TRBV29-1 and TRBJ1-2; D call uncertain. The starting material was peripheral blood, obtained on day 0 of AZD1222 vaccination. This sequence originates from an adult in good health. The CDR3 coding sequence is TGCAGCGTTGGCATCCGGGAAGCTAACTATGGCTACACCTTC. Protein product: CSVGIREANYGYTF.